This TCR beta chain was profiled in a study of graft-versus-host responses after intestinal transplantation. For the study at large: Grafts were multivisceral, liver-intestinal, or isolated intestinal. Recipients across the board were started on anti-thymocyte globulin induction, then kept on tacrolimus and steroids for approximately three years.

Trimming took 5 bases from V and 6 from J, leaving 13 bases between them. CDR1 is MGHDK, CDR2 SYGVNS, per germline. CDR3 length: 14 residues. Note on this clone: The antigen remains undetermined.

Study-level points and caveats: The highest levels of circulating GvH clones went along with early declines in HvG clones after transplant. Some GvH clones appeared in ileal mucosa or blood before recipient bone marrow.

The method was immunoSEQ multiplex PCR; TCRdb's version includes in-frame clones alone and lacks a portion of them. The table has 15,000 to 20,000 clones, about nine tenths seen once. V is TRBV25-1 and J is TRBJ2-2, with D possibly being TRBD2 (7 bases). The sample was PBMCs, taken approximately 56 weeks after transplant. The receptor was derived from a human patient who received an intestinal transplant, so some T cells may come from the graft donor. The CDR3 bases are TGTGCCAGCAGTCCTCGGGGGGCCGCCGGGGAGCTGTTTTTT. It is translated as CASSPRGAAGELFF.